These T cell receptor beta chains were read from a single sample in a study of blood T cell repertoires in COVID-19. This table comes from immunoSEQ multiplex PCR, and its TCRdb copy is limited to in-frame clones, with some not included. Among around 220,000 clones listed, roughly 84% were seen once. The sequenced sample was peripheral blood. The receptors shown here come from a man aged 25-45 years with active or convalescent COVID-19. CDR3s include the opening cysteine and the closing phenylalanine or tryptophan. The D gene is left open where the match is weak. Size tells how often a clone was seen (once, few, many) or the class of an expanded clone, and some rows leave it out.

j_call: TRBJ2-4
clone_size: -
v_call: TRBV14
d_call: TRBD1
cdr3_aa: CASSRDQGDIQYF
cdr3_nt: TGTGCCAGCAGCCGGGACCAGGGGGACATTCAGTACTTC

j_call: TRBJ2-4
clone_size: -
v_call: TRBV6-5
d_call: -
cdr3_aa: CASSPAPGSKNIQYF
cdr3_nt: TGTGCCAGCAGTCCCGCGCCAGGGTCCAAAAACATTCAGTACTTC

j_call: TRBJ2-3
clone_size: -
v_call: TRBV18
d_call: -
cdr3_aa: CASSPQGSRDTQYF
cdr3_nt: TGTGCCAGCTCACCGCAAGGGAGTCGGGATACGCAGTATTTT

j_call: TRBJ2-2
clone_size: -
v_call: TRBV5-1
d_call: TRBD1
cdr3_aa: CASSRAAGGASGNTGELFF
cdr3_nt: TGCGCCAGCAGCCGCGCCGCAGGGGGCGCATCGGGGAACACCGGGGAGCTGTTTTTT

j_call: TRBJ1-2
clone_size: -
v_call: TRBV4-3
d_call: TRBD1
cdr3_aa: CASSQVGTANYGYTF
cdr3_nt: TGCGCCAGCAGCCAAGTCGGGACAGCGAACTATGGCTACACCTTC

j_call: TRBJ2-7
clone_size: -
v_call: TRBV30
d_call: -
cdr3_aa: CAWSGASGQYF
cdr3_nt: TGTGCCTGGAGTGGGGCCTCCGGACAGTACTTC

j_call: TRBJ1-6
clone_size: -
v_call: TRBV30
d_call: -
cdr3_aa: CAAGRTNSPLHF
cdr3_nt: TGTGCAGCGGGACGCACCAATTCACCCCTCCACTTT

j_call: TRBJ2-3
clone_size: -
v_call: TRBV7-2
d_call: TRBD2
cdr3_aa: CASSLASGGEADTQYF
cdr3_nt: TGTGCCAGCAGCTTAGCCAGCGGGGGGGAGGCAGATACGCAGTATTTT

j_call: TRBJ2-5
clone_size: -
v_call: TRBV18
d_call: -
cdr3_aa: CASSVGVQETQYF
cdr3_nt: TGTGCCAGCTCCGTAGGGGTTCAAGAGACCCAGTACTTC

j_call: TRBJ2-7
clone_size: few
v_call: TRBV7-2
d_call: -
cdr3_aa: CASSLQPGSYEQYF
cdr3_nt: TGTGCCAGCAGCTTGCAGCCGGGATCCTACGAGCAGTACTTC

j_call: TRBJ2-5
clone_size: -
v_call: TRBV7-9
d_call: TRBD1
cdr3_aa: CASSHRDSHLQETQYF
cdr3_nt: TGTGCCAGCAGCCACCGGGACAGCCACCTTCAAGAGACCCAGTACTTC

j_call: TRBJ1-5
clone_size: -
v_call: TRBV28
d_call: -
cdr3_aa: CASTYSGAPTAQHF
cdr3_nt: TGTGCCAGCACTTATTCAGGGGCCCCTACAGCCCAGCATTTT

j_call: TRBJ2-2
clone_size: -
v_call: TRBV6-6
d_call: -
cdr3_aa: CASSVNKGVTGELFF
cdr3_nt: TGTGCCAGCAGCGTAAACAAAGGGGTCACCGGGGAGCTGTTTTTT

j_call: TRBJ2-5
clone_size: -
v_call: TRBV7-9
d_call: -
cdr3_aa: CASSLAETQYF
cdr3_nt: TGTGCCAGCAGCCTCGCGGAGACCCAGTACTTC